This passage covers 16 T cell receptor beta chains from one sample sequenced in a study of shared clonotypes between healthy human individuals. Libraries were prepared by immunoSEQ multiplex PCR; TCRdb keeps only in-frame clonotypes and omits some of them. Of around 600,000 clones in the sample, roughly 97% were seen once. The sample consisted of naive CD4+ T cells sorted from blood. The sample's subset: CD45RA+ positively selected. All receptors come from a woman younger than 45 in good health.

As DNA, the CDR3 is TGTGCCAGCAGCTTCAGGGGAGGTGCTAACTATGGCTACACCTTC. This codes for CASSFRGGANYGYTF. The J gene is TRBJ1-2, the V gene TRBV7-2; a weak D match, TRBD1 (6 bases). The CDR3 runs 15 residues. Germline loops: CDR1 SGHTA, CDR2 FQGNSA. The V gene lost 3 bases and the J gene lost 0 bases, with 11 bases spanning the gap.

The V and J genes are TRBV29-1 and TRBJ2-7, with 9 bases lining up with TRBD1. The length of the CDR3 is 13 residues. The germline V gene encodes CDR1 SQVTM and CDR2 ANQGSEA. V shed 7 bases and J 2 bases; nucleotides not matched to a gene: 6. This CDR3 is CSAGTGKAYEQYF. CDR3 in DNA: TGCAGCGCTGGGACAGGGAAGGCCTACGAGCAGTACTTC.

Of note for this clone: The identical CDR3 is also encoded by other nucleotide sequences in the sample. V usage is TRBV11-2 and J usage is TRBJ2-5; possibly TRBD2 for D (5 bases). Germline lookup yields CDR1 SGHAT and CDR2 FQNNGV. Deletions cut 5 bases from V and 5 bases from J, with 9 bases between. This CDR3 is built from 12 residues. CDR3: CASSREGETQYF. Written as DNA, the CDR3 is TGTGCCAGCAGCCGGGAAGGGGAGACCCAGTACTTC.

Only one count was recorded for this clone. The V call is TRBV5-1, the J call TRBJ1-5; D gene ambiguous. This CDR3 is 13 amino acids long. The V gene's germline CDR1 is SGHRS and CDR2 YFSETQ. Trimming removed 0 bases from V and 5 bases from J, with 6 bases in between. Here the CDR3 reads CASSLDVDQPQHF. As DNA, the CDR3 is TGCGCCAGCAGCTTGGACGTGGATCAGCCCCAGCATTTT. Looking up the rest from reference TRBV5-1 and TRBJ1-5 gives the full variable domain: KAGVTQTPRYLIKTRGQQVTLSCSPISGHRSVSWYQQTPGQGLQFLFEYFSETQRNKGNFPGRFSGRQFSNSRSEMNVSTLELGDSALYLCASSLDVDQPQHFGDGTRLSIL.

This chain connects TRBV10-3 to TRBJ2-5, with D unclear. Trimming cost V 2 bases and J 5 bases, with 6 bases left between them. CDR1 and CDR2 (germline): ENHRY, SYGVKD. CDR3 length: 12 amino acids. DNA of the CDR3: TGTGCCATCAGTGAGACAAGGGAGACCCAGTACTTC. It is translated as CAISETRETQYF.

In DNA, the CDR3 is TGTGCCAGCGGCCGGGAAGGGGCGGCTGAAGCTTTCTTT. As protein: CASGREGAAEAFF. V is TRBV6-5 and J is TRBJ1-1, with D maybe TRBD1 (5 bases). The V gene lost 8 bases and the J gene lost 6 bases, with 16 bases spanning the gap. In germline, CDR1 is MNHEY, CDR2 SVGAGI. CDR3 length: 13 residues.

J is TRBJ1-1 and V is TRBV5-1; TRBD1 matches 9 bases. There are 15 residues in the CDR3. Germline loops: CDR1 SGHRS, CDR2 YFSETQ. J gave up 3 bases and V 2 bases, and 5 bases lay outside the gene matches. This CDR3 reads CASSLQGAAHTEAFF. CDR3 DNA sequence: TGCGCCAGCAGCTTACAGGGGGCGGCCCACACTGAAGCTTTCTTT.

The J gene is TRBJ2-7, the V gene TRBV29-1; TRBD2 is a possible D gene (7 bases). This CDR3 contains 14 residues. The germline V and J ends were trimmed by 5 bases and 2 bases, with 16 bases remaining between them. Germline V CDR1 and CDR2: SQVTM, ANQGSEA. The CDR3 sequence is CSVCFGGLPYEQYF. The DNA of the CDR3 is TGCAGCGTTTGCTTCGGGGGGCTCCCCTACGAGCAGTACTTC.

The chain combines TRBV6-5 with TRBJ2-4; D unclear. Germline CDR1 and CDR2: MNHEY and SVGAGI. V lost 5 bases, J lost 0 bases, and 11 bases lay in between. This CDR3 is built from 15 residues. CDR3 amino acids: CASSAPHEAKNIQYF. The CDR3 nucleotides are TGTGCCAGCAGTGCACCCCATGAAGCCAAAAACATTCAGTACTTC.

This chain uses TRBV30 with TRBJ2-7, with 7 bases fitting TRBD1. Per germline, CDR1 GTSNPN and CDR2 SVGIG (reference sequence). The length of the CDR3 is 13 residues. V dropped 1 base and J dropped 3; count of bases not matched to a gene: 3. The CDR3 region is CAWSGQGVYEQYF. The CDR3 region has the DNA TGTGCCTGGAGTGGTCAGGGGGTCTACGAGCAGTACTTC.

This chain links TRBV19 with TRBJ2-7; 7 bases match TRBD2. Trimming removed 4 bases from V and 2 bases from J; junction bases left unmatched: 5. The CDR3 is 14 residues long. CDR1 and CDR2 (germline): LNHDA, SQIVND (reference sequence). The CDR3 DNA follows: TGTGCCAGTAGTACTAGCGGCAATACCTACGAGCAGTACTTC. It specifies CASSTSGNTYEQYF. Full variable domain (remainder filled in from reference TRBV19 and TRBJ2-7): DGGITQSPKYLFRKEGQNVTLSCEQNLNHDAMYWYRQDPGQGLRLIYYSQIVNDFQKGDIAEGYSVSREKKESFPLTVTSAQKNPTAFYLCASSTSGNTYEQYFGPGTRLTVT.

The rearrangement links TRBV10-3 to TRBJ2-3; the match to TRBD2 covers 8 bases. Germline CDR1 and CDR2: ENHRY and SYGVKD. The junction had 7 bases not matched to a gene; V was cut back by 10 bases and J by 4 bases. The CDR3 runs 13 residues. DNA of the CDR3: TGTGCCACAAAAAGCGGGAGCGCAGATACGCAGTATTTT. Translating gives CATKSGSADTQYF.

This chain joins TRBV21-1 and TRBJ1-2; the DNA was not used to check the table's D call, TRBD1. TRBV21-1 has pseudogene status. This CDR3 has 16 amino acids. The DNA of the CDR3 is TGTGCCAGCAGCCCGCAAAGGAGACAGGGGAACTATGGCTACACCTTC. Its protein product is CASSPQRRQGNYGYTF.

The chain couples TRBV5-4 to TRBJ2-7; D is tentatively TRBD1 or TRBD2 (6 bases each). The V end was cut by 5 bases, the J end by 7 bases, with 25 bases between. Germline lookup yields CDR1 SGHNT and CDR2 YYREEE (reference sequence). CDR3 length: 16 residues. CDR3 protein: CASSKNRVGGRAEQYF. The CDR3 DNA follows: TGTGCCAGCAGTAAAAACAGAGTTGGGGGGCGCGCGGAGCAGTACTTC.

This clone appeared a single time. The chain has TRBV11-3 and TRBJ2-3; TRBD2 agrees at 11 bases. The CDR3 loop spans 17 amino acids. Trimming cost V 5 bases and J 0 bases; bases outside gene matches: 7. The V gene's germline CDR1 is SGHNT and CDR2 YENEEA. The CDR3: CASSGGTSGPSTDTQYF. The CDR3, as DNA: TGTGCCAGCAGCGGCGGGACTAGCGGACCTAGCACAGATACGCAGTATTTT. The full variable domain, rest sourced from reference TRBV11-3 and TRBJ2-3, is EAGVVQSPRYKIIEKKQPVAFWCNPISGHNTLYWYLQNLGQGPELLIRYENEEAVDDSQLPKDRFSAERLKGVDSTLKIQPAELGDSAVYLCASSGGTSGPSTDTQYFGPGTRLTVL.

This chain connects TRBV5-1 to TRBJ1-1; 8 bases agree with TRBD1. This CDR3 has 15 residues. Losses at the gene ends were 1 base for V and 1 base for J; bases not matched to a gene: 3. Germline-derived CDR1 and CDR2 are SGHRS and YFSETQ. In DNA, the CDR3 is TGCGCCAGCAGCTTGCTCGGGACAGGGAACACTGAAGCTTTCTTT. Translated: CASSLLGTGNTEAFF.